This note documents a single T cell receptor (beta chain) sequence. Antigen unknown. CDR1 and CDR2 from the germline V gene are SNHLY and FYNNEI. This CDR3 spans 14 amino acids. V dropped 5 bases and J dropped 4 bases, with 14 bases sitting between them. This entry is derived from a study of beta chain features in type 1 diabetes. Points from the study as a whole: Among type 1 diabetes patients, VDJ junctions had fewer insertions and more deletions. Comparison showed that naive, central memory and Treg TCRB repertoires appeared more similar among patients than among healthy donors. Among patients with Type 1 diabetes, TCRB CDR3s were moderately but significantly shorter in every one of the four CD4+ subsets.

Markers CD45RO/CCR7/CD25/CD127/CD95/CD27 served to sort CD4+ naive, central memory, regulatory and stem cell-like memory cells. Every isolated RNA sample was fully reverse transcribed, so sequencing captured expressed TCRB transcripts. Using immunoSEQ multiplex PCR, the repertoire was profiled, and TCRdb retains in-frame clones only, with some absent. The sample has about 160,000 clones, 10% seen once. This TCR was sampled from a man aged 25-45 years with type 1 diabetes. The sample consisted of central memory CD4+ T cells from blood. The V and J genes are TRBV2 and TRBJ1-2; D gene uncertain. DNA for the CDR3: TGTGCCAGCAGTCAGTTTGGGGAGGCCTATGGCTACACCTTC. Translated: CASSQFGEAYGYTF.